Listed here are 9 T cell receptor beta chains from one sample, sequenced in a study of brain T cells in children with intractable seizures (dated by TCRdb to the early 2020s). This specimen's time point label, per the study, means: blood from clinic visit 5 months post-surgery; TSC patient then seizure free. The library was produced with the immunoSEQ multiplex PCR assay. TCRdb limited this immuneACCESS table to in-frame rearrangements with V and J called. A share of clones is missing; checked studies link under half to unresolved V genes, and the rest is unexplained. A total of about 340,000 clones appear in this sample, 93% of them only once. The top ten hold 5% to 7% of the sample. This material consisted of peripheral blood, taken less than 6 months after surgery. Source of these receptors: a boy younger than two with tuberous sclerosis and intractable seizures.

This chain links TRBV7-2 with TRBJ2-7; D is ambiguous. The CDR3 is 14 amino acids. Germline lookup yields CDR1 SGHTA and CDR2 FQGNSA. Trimming removed 0 bases from V and 0 bases from J, with 6 bases in between. The CDR3 DNA reads as TGTGCCAGCAGCTTAGCGAAGAGCTCCTACGAGCAGTACTTC. It yields the protein CASSLAKSSYEQYF.

The rearrangement uses TRBV24-1 and TRBJ2-7; TRBD1 aligns across 9 bases. V shed 9 bases and J 5 bases; nucleotides not matched to a gene: 10. Germline lookup yields CDR1 KGHDR and CDR2 SFDVKD. The CDR3 totals 14 residues. The CDR3 nucleotides are TGTGCCACCTCATCGGGACAGGGTAGGCACGAGCAGTACTTC. The encoded protein is CATSSGQGRHEQYF.

The chain employs TRBV7-8 and TRBJ2-3; D remains ambiguous. The CDR3 sequence is 16 residues long. Germline-derived CDR1 and CDR2 are SGHVS and FQNEAQ. Trimming took off 5 bases at V and 0 bases at J, with 15 bases between the two ends. CDR3 loop: CASSLLLVLSTDTQYF. CDR3 DNA sequence: TGTGCCAGCAGCCTCCTATTGGTCCTAAGCACAGATACGCAGTATTTT.

This clone was seen once. The chain links TRBV5-1 to TRBJ1-1; perhaps TRBD1 as D (5 bases). Germline assignment: CDR1 SGHRS and CDR2 YFSETQ. The CDR3 loop spans 13 amino acids. V was trimmed by 5 bases and J by 4 bases, leaving 12 bases between them. The CDR3 DNA follows: TGCGCCAGCAGGCCCGCAGGGAGCACTGAAGCTTTCTTT. Amino acid sequence: CASRPAGSTEAFF.

The V call is TRBV6-5, the J call TRBJ2-7; 10 bases align to TRBD2. Germline CDR1 and CDR2: MNHEY and SVGAGI. J gave up 5 bases and V 0 bases, and 7 bases lay outside the gene matches. The CDR3 sequence is 16 residues long. The CDR3 spells CASSYSLSGGDHEQYF. The CDR3 DNA reads TGTGCCAGCAGTTACTCGTTAAGCGGGGGGGACCACGAGCAGTACTTC.

The chain links TRBV5-5 to TRBJ2-2, with D possibly matching TRBD1 (5 bases). V was pared by 9 bases and J by 0 bases, with 12 bases between. The germline V gene encodes CDR1 SGHKS and CDR2 YYEKEE (reference sequence). This CDR3 contains 14 residues. The CDR3 reads CAIRETANTGELFF. The CDR3 nucleotides read TGTGCCATCAGAGAGACAGCGAACACCGGGGAGCTGTTTTTT.

The V call is TRBV7-2, the J call TRBJ2-5; the D is unclear. CDR1 and CDR2 (germline): SGHTA, FQGNSA. Trimming took off 1 base at V and 1 base at J, with 13 bases between the two ends. This CDR3 spans 16 amino acids. In nucleotides, the CDR3 is TGTGCCAGCAGCTTAGAGGGTGTGGCGGTCCAAGAGACCCAGTACTTC. Translated, it gives CASSLEGVAVQETQYF.

This chain joins TRBV5-6 and TRBJ2-5, with D uncertain. This CDR3 has 12 amino acids. Trimming pared 5 bases from V and 0 bases from J, leaving 5 bases between. Germline CDR1 is SGHDT and CDR2 is YYEEEE. CDR3 DNA: TGTGCCAGCAGTCAGAACCAAGAGACCCAGTACTTC. Translated, it gives CASSQNQETQYF.

A word on this clone: At the DNA level, this CDR3 is encoded by other sequences in the same sample as well. The rearrangement uses TRBV9 and TRBJ2-1; D perhaps matches TRBD2 (7 bases). CDR1 is SGDLS, CDR2 YYNGEE, per germline. The CDR3 loop spans 15 amino acids. Between the trimmed V and J ends, which lost 2 bases and 2 bases, there was a span of 11 bases. For the CDR3, the DNA is TGTGCCAGCAGCGTTTCGGGGGGCCCCTACAATGAGCAGTTCTTC. Encoded protein: CASSVSGGPYNEQFF.